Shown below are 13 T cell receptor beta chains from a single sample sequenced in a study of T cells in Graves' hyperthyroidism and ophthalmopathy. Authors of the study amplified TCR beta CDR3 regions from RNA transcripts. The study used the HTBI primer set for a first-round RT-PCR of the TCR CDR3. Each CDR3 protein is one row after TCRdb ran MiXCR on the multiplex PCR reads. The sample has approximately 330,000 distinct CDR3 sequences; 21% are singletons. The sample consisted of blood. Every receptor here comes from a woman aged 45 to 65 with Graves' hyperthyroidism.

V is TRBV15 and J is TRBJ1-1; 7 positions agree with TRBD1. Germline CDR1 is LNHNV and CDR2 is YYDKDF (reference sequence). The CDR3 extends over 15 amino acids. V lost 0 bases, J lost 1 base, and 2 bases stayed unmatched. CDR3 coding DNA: TGTGCCACCAGCAGAGATTGGGACAGGAACACTGAAGCTTTCTTT. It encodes CATSRDWDRNTEAFF.

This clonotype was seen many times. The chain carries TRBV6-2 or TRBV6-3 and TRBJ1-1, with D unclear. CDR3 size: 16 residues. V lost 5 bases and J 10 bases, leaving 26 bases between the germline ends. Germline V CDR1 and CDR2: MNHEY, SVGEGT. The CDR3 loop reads CASSKTILLEGVGAFF. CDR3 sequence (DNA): TGTGCCAGCAGTAAGACGATTCTACTTGAGGGCGTTGGAGCTTTCTTT.

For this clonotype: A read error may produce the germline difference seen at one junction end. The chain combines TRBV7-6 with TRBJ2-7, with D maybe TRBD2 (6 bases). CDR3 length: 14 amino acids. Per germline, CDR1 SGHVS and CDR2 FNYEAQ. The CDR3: CTSSLGLRSYEQYF. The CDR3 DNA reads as TGTACCAGCAGCTTGGGACTTCGCTCCTACGAGCAGTACTTC.

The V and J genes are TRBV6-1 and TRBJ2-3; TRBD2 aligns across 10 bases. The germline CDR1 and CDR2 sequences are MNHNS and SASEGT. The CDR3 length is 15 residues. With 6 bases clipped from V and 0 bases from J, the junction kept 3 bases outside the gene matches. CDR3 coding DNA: TGTGCCAGCAGACTAGCGGGGTCTAGCACAGATACGCAGTATTTT. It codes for CASRLAGSSTDTQYF.

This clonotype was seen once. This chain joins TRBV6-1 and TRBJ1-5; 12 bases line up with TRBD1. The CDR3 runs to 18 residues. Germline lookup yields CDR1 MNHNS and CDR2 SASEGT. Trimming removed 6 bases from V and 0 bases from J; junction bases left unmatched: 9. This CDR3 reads CASRAGTGGADSNQPQHF. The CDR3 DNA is TGTGCCAGCAGAGCCGGGACAGGGGGCGCGGATAGCAATCAGCCCCAGCATTTT.

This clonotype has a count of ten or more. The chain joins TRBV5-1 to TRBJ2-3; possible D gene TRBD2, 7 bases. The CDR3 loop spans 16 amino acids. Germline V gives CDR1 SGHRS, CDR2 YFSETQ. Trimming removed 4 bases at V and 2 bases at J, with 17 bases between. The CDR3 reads CASSPPQGTNTDTQYF. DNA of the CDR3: TGCGCCAGCAGCCCCCCGCAGGGGACTAACACAGATACGCAGTATTTT.

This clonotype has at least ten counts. The CDR3 sequence is CASSDRGRTEAFF. For the CDR3, the DNA is TGTGCCAGCTCGGACAGGGGGCGAACTGAAGCTTTCTTT. V usage is TRBV2 and J usage is TRBJ1-1, with TRBD1 matching over 11 bases. From germline, CDR1 is SNHLY and CDR2 FYNNEI. The V and J ends lost 8 bases and 5 bases, in that order; junction bases with no gene match: 4. The CDR3 is made up of 13 amino acids.

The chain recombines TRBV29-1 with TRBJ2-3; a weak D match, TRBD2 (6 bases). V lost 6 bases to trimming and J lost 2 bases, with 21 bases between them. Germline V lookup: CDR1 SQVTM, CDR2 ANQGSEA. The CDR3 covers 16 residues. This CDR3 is CSVAPRGAGITDTQYF. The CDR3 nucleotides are TGCAGCGTCGCACCCCGTGGGGCGGGAATCACAGATACGCAGTATTTT.

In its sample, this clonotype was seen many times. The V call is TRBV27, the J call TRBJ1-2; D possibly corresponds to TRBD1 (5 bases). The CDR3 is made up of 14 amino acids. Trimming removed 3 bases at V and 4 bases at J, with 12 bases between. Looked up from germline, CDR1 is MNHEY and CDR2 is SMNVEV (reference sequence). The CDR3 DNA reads TGTGCCAGCAGTTTGACGGGGGTGCTCTATGGCTACACCTTC. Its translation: CASSLTGVLYGYTF.

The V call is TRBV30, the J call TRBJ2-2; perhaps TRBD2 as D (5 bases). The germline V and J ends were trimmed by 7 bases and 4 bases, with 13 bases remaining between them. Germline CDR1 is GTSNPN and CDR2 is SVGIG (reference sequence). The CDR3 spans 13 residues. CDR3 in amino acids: CASARRGTGELFF. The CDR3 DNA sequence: TGTGCCTCCGCCCGACGGGGCACCGGGGAGCTGTTTTTT.

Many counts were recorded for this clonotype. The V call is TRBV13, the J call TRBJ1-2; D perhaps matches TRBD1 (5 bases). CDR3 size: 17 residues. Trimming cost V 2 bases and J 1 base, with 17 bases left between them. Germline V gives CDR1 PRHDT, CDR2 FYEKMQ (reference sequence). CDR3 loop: CASSLSGPLTYNYGYTF. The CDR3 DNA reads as TGTGCCAGCAGCTTATCGGGGCCCCTGACATATAACTATGGCTACACCTTC.

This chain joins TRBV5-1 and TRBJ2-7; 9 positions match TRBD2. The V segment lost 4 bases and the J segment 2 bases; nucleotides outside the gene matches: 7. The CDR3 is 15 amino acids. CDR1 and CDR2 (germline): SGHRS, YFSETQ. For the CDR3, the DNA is TGCGCCAGCAGCGCCGGCGGACTAGCGACCTACGAGCAGTACTTC. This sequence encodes CASSAGGLATYEQYF.

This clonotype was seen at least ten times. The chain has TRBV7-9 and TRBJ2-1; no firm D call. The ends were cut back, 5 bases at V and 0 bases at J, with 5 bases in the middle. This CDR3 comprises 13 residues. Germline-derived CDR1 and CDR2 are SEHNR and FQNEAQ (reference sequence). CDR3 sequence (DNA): TGTGCCAGCAGCGGAGCCTCCTACAATGAGCAGTTCTTC. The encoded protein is CASSGASYNEQFF.